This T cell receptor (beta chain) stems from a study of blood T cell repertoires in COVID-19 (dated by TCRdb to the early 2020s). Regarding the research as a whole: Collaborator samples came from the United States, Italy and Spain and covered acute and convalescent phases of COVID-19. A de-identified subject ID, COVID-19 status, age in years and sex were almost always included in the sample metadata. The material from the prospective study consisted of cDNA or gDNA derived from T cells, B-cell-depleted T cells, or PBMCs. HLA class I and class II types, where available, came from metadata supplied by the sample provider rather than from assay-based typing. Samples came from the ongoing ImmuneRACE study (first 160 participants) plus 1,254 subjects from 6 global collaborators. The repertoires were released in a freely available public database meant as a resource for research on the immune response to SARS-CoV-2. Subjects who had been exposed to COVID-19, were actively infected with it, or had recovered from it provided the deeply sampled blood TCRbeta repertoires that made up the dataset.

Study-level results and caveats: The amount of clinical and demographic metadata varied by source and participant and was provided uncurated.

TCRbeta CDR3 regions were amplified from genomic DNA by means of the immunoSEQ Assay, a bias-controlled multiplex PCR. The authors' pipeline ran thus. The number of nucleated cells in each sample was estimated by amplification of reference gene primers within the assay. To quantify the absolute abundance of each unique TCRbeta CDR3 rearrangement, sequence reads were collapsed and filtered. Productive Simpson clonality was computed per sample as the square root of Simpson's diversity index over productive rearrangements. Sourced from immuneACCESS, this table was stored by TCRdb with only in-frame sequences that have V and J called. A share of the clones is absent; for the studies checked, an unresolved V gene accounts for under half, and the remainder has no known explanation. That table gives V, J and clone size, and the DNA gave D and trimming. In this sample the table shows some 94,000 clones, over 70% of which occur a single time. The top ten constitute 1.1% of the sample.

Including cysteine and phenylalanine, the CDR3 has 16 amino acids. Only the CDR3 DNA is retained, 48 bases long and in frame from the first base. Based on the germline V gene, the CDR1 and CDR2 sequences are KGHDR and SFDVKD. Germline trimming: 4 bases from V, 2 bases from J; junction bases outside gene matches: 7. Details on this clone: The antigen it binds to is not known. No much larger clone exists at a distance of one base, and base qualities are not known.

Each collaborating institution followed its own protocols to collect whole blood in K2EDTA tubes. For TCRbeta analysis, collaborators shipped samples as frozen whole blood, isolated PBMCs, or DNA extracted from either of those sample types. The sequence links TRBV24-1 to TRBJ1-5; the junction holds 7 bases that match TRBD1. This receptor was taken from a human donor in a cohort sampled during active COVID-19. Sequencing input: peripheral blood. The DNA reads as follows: TGTGCCACCAGTGAAACAGGGGTTTTGGGCAATCAGCCCCAGCATTTT. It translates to CATSETGVLGNQPQHF.